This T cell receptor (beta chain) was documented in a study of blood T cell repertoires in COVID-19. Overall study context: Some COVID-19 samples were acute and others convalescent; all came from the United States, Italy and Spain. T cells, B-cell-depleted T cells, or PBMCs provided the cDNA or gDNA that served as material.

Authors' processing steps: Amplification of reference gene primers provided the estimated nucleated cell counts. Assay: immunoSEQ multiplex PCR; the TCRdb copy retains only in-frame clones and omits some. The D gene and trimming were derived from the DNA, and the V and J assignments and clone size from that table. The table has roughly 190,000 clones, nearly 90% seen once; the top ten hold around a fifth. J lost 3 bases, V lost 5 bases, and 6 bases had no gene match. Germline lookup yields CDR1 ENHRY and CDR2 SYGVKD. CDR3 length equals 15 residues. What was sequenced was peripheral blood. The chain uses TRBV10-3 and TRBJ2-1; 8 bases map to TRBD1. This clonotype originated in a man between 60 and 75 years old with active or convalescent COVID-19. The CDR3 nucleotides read TGTGCCATCAGTAAGGACAGGGTCGACTACAATGAGCAGTTCTTC. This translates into CAISKDRVDYNEQFF.